The 20 T cell receptor beta chains below all came from one sample that was sequenced in a study of STAT3 mutations in large granular lymphocyte leukemia. Study outcomes and limitations: At least one immunodominant TCR beta clonotype appeared in every T-cell large granular lymphocyte leukemia patient.

TCRdb's copy holds only in-frame clones and misses some; the assay was immunoSEQ multiplex PCR. The profile shows roughly 40,000 clones, nearly 90% of them singletons. Their antigens remain unidentified. The sample comprised PBMCs. The receptor set was obtained from a human donor with T large granular lymphocyte leukemia. Some clones in this sample may be carry-over from other donors' samples.

V is TRBV5-1 and J is TRBJ1-1; tentatively, D is TRBD1 (5 bases). The CDR3 is 14 residues long. V lost 4 bases and J 1 base, leaving 11 bases between the germline ends. The germline CDR1 and CDR2 sequences are SGHRS and YFSETQ. For the CDR3, the DNA is TGCGCCAGCAGCCTCAGGGCAGGGAACACTGAAGCTTTCTTT. Translation: CASSLRAGNTEAFF.

The chain has TRBV7-9 and TRBJ1-2; unclear D gene. V was cut by 5 bases and J by 7 bases, with 17 bases left in between. The germline CDR1 and CDR2 sequences are SEHNR and FQNEAQ (reference sequence). CDR3 size: 14 residues. The DNA of the CDR3 is TGTGCCAGCAGCACTTACCCGATGGACTTTGGCTACACCTTC. Its protein product is CASSTYPMDFGYTF.

The chain has TRBV25-1 and TRBJ2-2; TRBD1 is a possible D gene (6 bases). V dropped 6 bases and J dropped 7 bases, with 15 bases sitting between them. CDR1 MGHDK and CDR2 SYGVNS come from the germline V gene. The CDR3 extends over 14 amino acids. The CDR3 here is CASRRTGSGGELFF. Here the CDR3 DNA reads TGTGCCAGCAGGAGAACAGGGAGTGGCGGGGAGCTGTTTTTT.

J is TRBJ1-2 and V is TRBV7-9; no reliable D call. With 5 bases removed from V and 1 base from J, the gap between germline ends came to 8 bases. There are 13 residues in the CDR3. The germline CDR1 and CDR2 sequences are SEHNR and FQNEAQ (reference sequence). Here the CDR3 reads CASSPANNYGYTF. DNA for the CDR3: TGTGCCAGCAGCCCCGCGAATAACTATGGCTACACCTTC. Based on the CDR3 plus reference TRBV7-9 and TRBJ1-2, the full variable domain is DTGVSQNPRHKITKRGQNVTFRCDPISEHNRLYWYRQTLGQGPEFLTYFQNEAQLEKSRLLSDRFSAERPKGSFSTLEIQRTEQGDSAMYLCASSPANNYGYTFGSGTRLTVV.

The rearrangement joins TRBV28 to TRBJ1-6; 7 bases line up with TRBD1. The CDR3 is 14 amino acids. The V and J ends lost 7 bases and 3 bases, in that order; junction bases with no gene match: 3. Germline V gene data show CDR1 as MDHEN and CDR2 as SYDVKM. The CDR3 nucleotides are TGTGCCAGCAACCAGGGGGACTATAATTCACCCCTCCACTTT. Encoded protein: CASNQGDYNSPLHF.

This chain links TRBV6-5 with TRBJ2-3; D is unresolved. V shed 6 bases and J shed 9 bases, with 13 bases lying between them. CDR3 length: 12 residues. The V gene's germline CDR1 is MNHEY and CDR2 SVGAGI. CDR3 loop: CASRTLIGTQYF. The CDR3 DNA follows: TGTGCCAGCAGGACCCTGATCGGAACGCAGTATTTT.

V is TRBV7-2 and J is TRBJ2-7; TRBD1 agrees at 9 bases. The CDR3 is 16 amino acids. The J segment lost 4 bases and the V segment lost 0 bases, leaving 7 bases of the junction unmatched. CDR1 SGHTA and CDR2 FQGNSA come from the germline V gene. The CDR3 sequence: CASSLARGQGPYEQYF. The CDR3 bases are TGTGCCAGCAGCTTAGCGCGAGGACAGGGGCCTTACGAGCAGTACTTC.

This chain joins TRBV4-3 and TRBJ1-6; 9 bases are a match to TRBD1. V trimming: 1 base; J trimming: 9 bases; junction bases outside the gene matches: 7. Germline CDR1 reads LGHNA; CDR2 reads YSLEER. This CDR3 region has 16 residues. For the CDR3, the DNA is TGCGCCAGCAGCCAAGTCCCCGGGACAGGGTTTTCACCCCTCCACTTT. As protein: CASSQVPGTGFSPLHF.

The chain carries TRBV5-1 and TRBJ1-2; D uncertain. V was cut by 4 bases and J by 5 bases, with 18 bases left in between. Germline assignment: CDR1 SGHRS and CDR2 YFSETQ. The CDR3 has 15 residues. The CDR3 DNA is TGCGCCAGCAGCCAATACTCCACAGAACCTTATGGCTACACCTTC. It is translated as CASSQYSTEPYGYTF.

The chain joins TRBV5-8 to TRBJ1-5; D ambiguous. This CDR3 spans 14 amino acids. Germline V lookup: CDR1 SGHTS, CDR2 YDEGEE. V lost 2 bases, J lost 5 bases, and 11 bases lay in between. For the CDR3, the DNA is TGTGCCAGCAGCTTTCCCCAGGTCGATCAGCCCCAGCATTTT. It yields the protein CASSFPQVDQPQHF.

The chain combines TRBV6-5 with TRBJ2-5, with 8 bases that match TRBD2. V was pared by 6 bases and J by 5 bases, with 11 bases of the junction left unmatched. This CDR3 contains 15 residues. Germline lookup yields CDR1 MNHEY and CDR2 SVGAGI. Written as DNA, the CDR3 is TGTGCCAGCAGGCCCCCGGGACTAGGGTCGGAGACCCAGTACTTC. It encodes CASRPPGLGSETQYF.

The rearrangement joins TRBV15 to TRBJ2-6, with D perhaps TRBD1 or TRBD2 (5 bases each). In germline, CDR1 is LNHNV, CDR2 YYDKDF (reference sequence). V shed 1 base and J shed 1 base, with 5 bases lying between them. The length of the CDR3 is 15 residues. Here the CDR3 reads CATSRGGSGANVLTF. CDR3 coding DNA: TGTGCCACCAGCAGAGGGGGGTCTGGGGCCAACGTCCTGACTTTC. Full variable domain (remainder filled in from reference TRBV15 and TRBJ2-6): DAMVIQNPRYQVTQFGKPVTLSCSQTLNHNVMYWYQQKSSQAPKLLFHYYDKDFNNEADTPDNFQSRRPNTSFCFLDIRSPGLGDTAMYLCATSRGGSGANVLTFGAGSRLTVL.

The chain recombines TRBV13 with TRBJ2-3; 11 nucleotides match TRBD2. V lost 0 bases and J lost 3; bases outside the gene matches: 2. CDR1 and CDR2 from the germline V gene are PRHDT and FYEKMQ (reference sequence). The CDR3 extends over 16 amino acids. CDR3 sequence: CASSLGSSGGTDTQYF. The DNA for the CDR3 is TGTGCCAGCAGCTTAGGGTCTAGCGGGGGGACAGATACGCAGTATTTT.

The rearrangement links TRBV5-1 to TRBJ1-4; D gene uncertain. CDR3 size: 15 residues. Germline CDR1 is SGHRS and CDR2 is YFSETQ. Trimming removed 2 bases from V and 3 bases from J, with 11 bases in between. DNA for the CDR3: TGCGCCAGCAGCTTCCTGGCGGGATCTAATGAAAAACTGTTTTTT. It translates to CASSFLAGSNEKLFF. The whole variable domain, filled in from reference TRBV5-1 and TRBJ1-4, reads KAGVTQTPRYLIKTRGQQVTLSCSPISGHRSVSWYQQTPGQGLQFLFEYFSETQRNKGNFPGRFSGRQFSNSRSEMNVSTLELGDSALYLCASSFLAGSNEKLFFGSGTQLSVL.

V gene TRBV29-1 combines with J gene TRBJ2-3; TRBD2 might be the D (6 bases). The germline V and J ends were trimmed by 5 bases and 5 bases, with 14 bases remaining between them. This CDR3 region has 13 residues. The germline CDR1 and CDR2 sequences are SQVTM and ANQGSEA. The CDR3 nucleotides are TGCAGCGTTTTAGTGGGGGGAAGAGATACGCAGTATTTT. Its translation: CSVLVGGRDTQYF.

The chain is built from TRBV7-9 and TRBJ1-1; TRBD1 aligns across 7 bases. Trimming cost V 1 base and J 10 bases; bases outside gene matches: 9. This CDR3 is built from 14 residues. Germline CDR1 reads SEHNR; CDR2 reads FQNEAQ (reference sequence). The CDR3 nucleotides are TGTGCCAGCAGCTTAGGAGGCCCCACAGGGGTAGCTTTCTTT. Amino acid sequence: CASSLGGPTGVAFF.

The chain employs TRBV5-6 and TRBJ2-7, with TRBD1 identical over 7 bases. V gave up 7 bases and J gave up 2 bases; unmatched junction bases: 9. CDR3 length: 14 residues. CDR1 is SGHDT and CDR2 is YYEEEE in the germline V gene. The CDR3 DNA sequence: TGTGCCAGCGAGGTCGGGGACAGTACCTACGAGCAGTACTTC. Protein: CASEVGDSTYEQYF.

The V call is TRBV6-5, the J call TRBJ1-6; D is unresolved. Germline loops: CDR1 MNHEY, CDR2 SVGAGI. CDR3 length equals 13 residues. The germline V and J ends were trimmed by 2 bases and 8 bases, with 7 bases remaining between them. The CDR3 sequence is CASSYSRDSPLHF. The CDR3 coding sequence is TGTGCCAGCAGTTACAGTAGGGATTCACCCCTCCACTTT.

The chain links TRBV7-9 to TRBJ1-1, with 7 bases fitting TRBD1. The V gene end was trimmed by 6 bases and the J gene end by 3 bases; junction bases not matched to a gene: 13. Germline-derived CDR1 and CDR2 are SEHNR and FQNEAQ (reference sequence). The CDR3 is 16 residues long. For the CDR3, the DNA is TGTGCCAGCAGACACCGGGACAGCCGACGGTACACTGAAGCTTTCTTT. Residues: CASRHRDSRRYTEAFF.

The chain carries TRBV6-5 and TRBJ2-2; TRBD2 matches 12 bases. CDR3 size: 15 residues. V shed 8 bases and J 7 bases; nucleotides not matched to a gene: 8. From germline, CDR1 is MNHEY and CDR2 SVGAGI. The CDR3 reads CASSLLAGGHGELFF. CDR3 bases: TGTGCCAGCTCCCTCCTAGCGGGGGGGCACGGGGAGCTGTTTTTT.